The entry that follows covers one T cell receptor beta chain sequence. This receptor's antigen is unknown. Base qualities are missing; no much larger clone stands one base away. CDR1 and CDR2 (MNHNS, SASEGT) derive from the germline V gene. The CDR3 goes from the cysteine to the phenylalanine over 15 residues. The entry retains the CDR3 DNA only, 45 bases that are in frame from base 1. V is clipped by 8 bases and J by 2 bases, and the sequence between their germline boundaries is 16 bases long. This entry belongs to a study of identifying expanded T cells in peripheral blood (dated by TCRdb to between 2018 and 2021). For the study in its entirety: Technical replicates were generated by sequencing separate aliquots of the same genomic DNA pool, and four replicates were compared pairwise.

No immune events, such as infections, were documented for the healthy donors during the collection period. To calibrate time-dependent variance in a beta-binomial model of T-cell clone differential abundance, blood repertoires from healthy donors were used as a training cohort. The training cohort included around 10 healthy donors, of whom 3 were female and 7 were male. Donor ages ranged from about 29 to 65 years, with an average of about 44 years. Obtained from a commercial supplier, whole blood was collected from each healthy donor at three time points set two weeks apart. For immunosequencing, genomic DNA was extracted from whole blood that had not been sorted. The immunoSEQ Assay, which uses bias-controlled multiplex PCR amplification of genomic DNA, was used to profile TCRbeta CDR3 regions. Under the source paper's analysis protocol: The absolute abundance of each unique TCRbeta CDR3 region was quantified after sequences were collapsed and filtered. Differential abundance was tested with two models: a binomial (Fisher-equivalent) model and a beta-binomial model that adds time-dependent variance fitted from healthy donors. Clones with fewer than 5 combined templates were removed, and a clone was called differentially abundant if the clone's Benjamini-Hochberg FDR was below 0.01. Using the form v = (b*log(k)+a)^2, the beta-binomial variance was modeled as a function of the total template count across the two samples. Held by TCRdb, this immuneACCESS table contains in-frame sequences only and omits some clones. Under half of the omission traces to an unresolved V gene where checked; the cause of the rest is unknown. V and J calls plus clone size are reproduced from that table; the DNA served to infer D and trimming. Recorded for this sample are more than 45,000 clones; roughly nine tenths of them occurred a single time. 3.6% of the sample comes from the top ten.

The research as a whole found: In all healthy donors, the variance in clone template counts between samples taken two weeks apart rose significantly as total template count increased. Both the number of clones called differentially abundant and the false-positive rate were significantly reduced by the beta-binomial model across all healthy-donor time intervals. Between technical replicates the binomial model flagged about 1.2 differentially abundant clones, whereas over around 2 weeks the binomial model flagged about 16.4 and over roughly 4 weeks approximately 18. It was expected by the authors that biological variance in healthy repertoires might increase further over much longer intervals, such as months to years.

The sequencing sample was made of blood. The rearrangement joined TRBV6-1 to TRBJ2-1, with the D gene not confidently named. The clonotype comes from a person aged 18 to 70 in good health. CDR3 loop: CASAPSGGTYNEQFF. The sequence in DNA is TGTGCCAGCGCCCCCTCCGGCGGCACCTACAATGAGCAGTTCTTC.